Detailed here is one TCR beta chain. What it binds is unknown. The data originate from a study of T-cell reconstitution after alpha-beta-depleted transplantation in children. General study results and limits: As was reported, about two months after transplant, alpha-beta T cells came from several hundred expanded graft clones. T-cell numbers and diversity one year post-transplant derived largely from freshly generated T cells.

Trimming removed 0 bases at V and 0 bases at J, with 12 bases between. This CDR3 is 18 amino acids long. Looked up from germline, CDR1 is LGHDT and CDR2 is YNNKEL (reference sequence). It was with unique molecular identifiers that the TCRbeta library was prepared. One entry per CDR3 protein, called by TCRdb with MiXCR from the PCR reads. Seen here are under 850,000 distinct CDR3 sequences, around 13% observed once, and the top ten hold roughly 0.77%. The clonotype comes from a girl under 10 years old with congenital amegakaryocytic thrombocytopenia, due to receive a stem cell transplant. The gene calls are TRBV3-1 and TRBJ2-6; no clear D. The specimen was PBMCs, collected before TCRalphabeta/CD19-depleted stem cell transplant. CDR3 sequence: CASSQDLGFRSGANVLTF. The CDR3, as DNA: TGTGCCAGCAGCCAAGATCTGGGGTTCCGCTCTGGGGCCAACGTCCTGACTTTC.